Listed here are 5 T cell receptor beta chains from one sample, sequenced in a study of shared clonotypes between healthy human individuals. The protocol was immunoSEQ multiplex PCR, while the TCRdb copy is restricted to in-frame clones and leaves out a portion. Of hundreds of thousands of clones listed, 70% to 80% are singletons. Material: PBMCs. These receptors all stem from a woman between 40 and 50 years old in good health. Some clones in this sample may be carry-over from other donors' samples.

This clone showed up just once. J is TRBJ1-2 and V is TRBV10-3; no reliable D call. This CDR3 is built from 14 residues. Germline loops: CDR1 ENHRY, CDR2 SYGVKD. Trimming stripped 0 bases from V and 4 bases from J, with 9 bases between. In nucleotides, the CDR3 is TGTGCCATCAGTGAGTCGAGGGCAGGCTATGGCTACACCTTC. It translates to CAISESRAGYGYTF.

In this sample, this clone turned up once. This could be a read error, since a much larger clone is one nucleotide away. The gene calls are TRBV18 and TRBJ1-3; D is uncertain. Per the germline V gene, CDR1 is KGHSH and CDR2 is LQKENI. The CDR3 runs to 17 residues. V was cut by 1 base and J by 2 bases, with 15 bases left in between. CDR3 amino acids: CASSPHSGSGPGNTIYF. The CDR3 bases are TGTGCCAGCTCACCACATTCGGGTTCTGGCCCTGGAAACACCATATATTTT.

About this clone itself: A much larger clone differs by one base, so this may be a read error. The chain carries TRBV7-6 and TRBJ2-1; the D is unclear. Deletions cut 4 bases from V and 5 bases from J, with 3 bases between. The germline CDR1 and CDR2 sequences are SGHVS and FNYEAQ. There are 11 residues in the CDR3. In DNA form, the CDR3 reads TGTGCCAGCAGCTACAACAATGAGCAGTTCTTC. Protein: CASSYNNEQFF.

This clone is a singleton in its sample. CDR3 loop: CSAGDYYEQYF. As DNA, the CDR3 is TGCAGCGCGGGGGACTACTACGAGCAGTACTTC. The rearrangement joins TRBV20-1 to TRBJ2-7; 7 bases line up with TRBD2. Germline loops: CDR1 DFQATT, CDR2 SNEGSKA (reference sequence). The CDR3 spans 11 residues.

This clone was observed at least ten times. The chain uses TRBV6-4 and TRBJ2-1, with TRBD2 matching 11 bases. This CDR3 has 16 amino acids. V gave up 3 bases and J gave up 2 bases; unmatched junction bases: 3. The germline V gene encodes CDR1 MRHNA and CDR2 SNTAGT. The CDR3 sequence: CASSETSGSPYNEQFF. Written as DNA, the CDR3 is TGTGCCAGCAGTGAAACTAGCGGGAGCCCCTACAATGAGCAGTTCTTC.